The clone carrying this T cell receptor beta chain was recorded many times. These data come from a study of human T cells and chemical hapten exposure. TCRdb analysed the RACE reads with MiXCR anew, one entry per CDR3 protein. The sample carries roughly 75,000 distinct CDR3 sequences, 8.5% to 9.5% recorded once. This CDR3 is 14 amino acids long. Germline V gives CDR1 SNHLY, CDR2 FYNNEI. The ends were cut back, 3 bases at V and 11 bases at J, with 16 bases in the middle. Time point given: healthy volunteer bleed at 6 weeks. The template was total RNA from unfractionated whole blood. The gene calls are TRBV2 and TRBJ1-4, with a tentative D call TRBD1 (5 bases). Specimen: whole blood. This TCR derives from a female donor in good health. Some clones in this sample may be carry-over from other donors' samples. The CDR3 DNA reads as TGTGCCAGCAGTGATTTGGGGCTTTCGGGGAAACTGTTTTTT. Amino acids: CASSDLGLSGKLFF.